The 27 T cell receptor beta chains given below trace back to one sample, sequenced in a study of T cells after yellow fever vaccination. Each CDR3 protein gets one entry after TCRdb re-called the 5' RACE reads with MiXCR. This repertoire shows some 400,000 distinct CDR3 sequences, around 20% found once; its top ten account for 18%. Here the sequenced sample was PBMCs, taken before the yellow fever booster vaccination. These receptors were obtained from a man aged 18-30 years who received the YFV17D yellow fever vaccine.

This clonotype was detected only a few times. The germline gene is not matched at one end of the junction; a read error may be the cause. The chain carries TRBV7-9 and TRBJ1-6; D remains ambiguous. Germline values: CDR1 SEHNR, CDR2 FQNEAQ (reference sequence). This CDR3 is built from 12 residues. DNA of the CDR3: TGTGCCAGCGGACGCGGTAATACACCCCTCCACTTT. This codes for CASGRGNTPLHF.

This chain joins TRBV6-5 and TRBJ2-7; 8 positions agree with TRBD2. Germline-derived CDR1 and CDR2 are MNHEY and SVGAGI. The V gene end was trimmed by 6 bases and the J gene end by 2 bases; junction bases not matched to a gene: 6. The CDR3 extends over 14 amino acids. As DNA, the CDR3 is TGTGCCAGCAGGAACCTCGGGGGGGCCTACGAGCAGTACGTC. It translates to CASRNLGGAYEQYV.

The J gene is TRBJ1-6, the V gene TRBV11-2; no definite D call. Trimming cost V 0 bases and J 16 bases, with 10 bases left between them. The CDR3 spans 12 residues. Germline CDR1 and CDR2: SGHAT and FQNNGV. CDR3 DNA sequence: TGTGCCAGCAGCTTAGATCAAAGGGCACTCCACTTT. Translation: CASSLDQRALHF.

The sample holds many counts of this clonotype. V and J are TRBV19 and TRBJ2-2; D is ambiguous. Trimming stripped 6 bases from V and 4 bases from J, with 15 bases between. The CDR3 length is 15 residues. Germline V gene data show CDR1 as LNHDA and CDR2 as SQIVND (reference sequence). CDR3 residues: CASRYRLASTGELFF. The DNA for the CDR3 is TGTGCCAGTAGATATAGGTTGGCGAGCACCGGGGAGCTGTTTTTT.

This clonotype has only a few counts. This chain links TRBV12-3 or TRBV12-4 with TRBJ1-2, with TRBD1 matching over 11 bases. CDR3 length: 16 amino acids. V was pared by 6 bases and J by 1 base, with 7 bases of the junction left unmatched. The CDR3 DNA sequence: TGTGCCAGCAGGCGGGACAGGGGGATCGATAACTATGGCTACACCTTC. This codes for CASRRDRGIDNYGYTF.

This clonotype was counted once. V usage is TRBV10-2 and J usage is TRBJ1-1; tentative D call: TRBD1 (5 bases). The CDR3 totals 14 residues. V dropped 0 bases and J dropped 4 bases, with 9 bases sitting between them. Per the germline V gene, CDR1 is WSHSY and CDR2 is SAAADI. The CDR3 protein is CASSESTQGTEAFF. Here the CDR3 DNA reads TGCGCCAGCAGTGAGTCGACGCAGGGCACTGAAGCTTTCTTT.

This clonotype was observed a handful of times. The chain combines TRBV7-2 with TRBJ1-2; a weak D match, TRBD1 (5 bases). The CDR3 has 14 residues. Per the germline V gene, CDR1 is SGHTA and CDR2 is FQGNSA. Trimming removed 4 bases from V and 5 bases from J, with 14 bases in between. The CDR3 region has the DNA TGTGCCAGCAGCTCCGGGGGGGTGAGGTATGGCTACACCTTC. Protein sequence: CASSSGGVRYGYTF.

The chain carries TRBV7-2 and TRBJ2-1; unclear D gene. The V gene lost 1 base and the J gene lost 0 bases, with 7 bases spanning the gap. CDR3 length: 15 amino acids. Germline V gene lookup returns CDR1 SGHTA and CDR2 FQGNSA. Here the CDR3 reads CASSLEVSSYNEQFF. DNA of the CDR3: TGTGCCAGCAGCTTAGAGGTGAGCTCCTACAATGAGCAGTTCTTC.

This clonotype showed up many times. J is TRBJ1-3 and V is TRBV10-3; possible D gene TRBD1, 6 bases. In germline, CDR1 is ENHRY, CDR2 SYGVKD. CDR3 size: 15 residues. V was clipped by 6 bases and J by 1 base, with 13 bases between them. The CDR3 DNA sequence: TGTGCCATCAGACTCGGGGGGCGGTCTGGAAACACCATATATTTT. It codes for CAIRLGGRSGNTIYF.

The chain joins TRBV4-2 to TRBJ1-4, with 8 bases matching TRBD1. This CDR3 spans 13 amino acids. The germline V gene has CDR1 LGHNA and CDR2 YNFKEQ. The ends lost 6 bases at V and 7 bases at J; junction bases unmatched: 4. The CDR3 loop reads CASRRGTGEKLFF. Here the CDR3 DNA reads TGTGCCAGCAGACGCGGGACAGGTGAAAAACTGTTTTTT.

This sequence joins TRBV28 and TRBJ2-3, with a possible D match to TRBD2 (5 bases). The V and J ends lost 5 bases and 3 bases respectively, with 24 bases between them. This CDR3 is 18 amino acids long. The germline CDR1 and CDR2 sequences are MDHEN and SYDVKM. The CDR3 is CASSQLLGLAVGTDTQYF. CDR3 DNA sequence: TGTGCCAGCAGTCAACTACTCGGACTGGCCGTTGGGACAGATACGCAGTATTTT.

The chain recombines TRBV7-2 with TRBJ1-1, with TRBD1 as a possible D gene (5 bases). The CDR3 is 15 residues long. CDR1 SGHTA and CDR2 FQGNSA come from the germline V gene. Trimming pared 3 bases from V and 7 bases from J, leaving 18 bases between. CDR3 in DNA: TGTGCCAGCAGCTTCAACCCGGGACCCAAAATTGAAGCTTTCTTT. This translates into CASSFNPGPKIEAFF. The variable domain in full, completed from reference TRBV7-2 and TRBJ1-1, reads GAGVSQSPSNKVTEKGKDVELRCDPISGHTALYWYRQSLGQGLEFLIYFQGNSAPDKSGLPSDRFSAERTGGSVSTLTIQRTQQEDSAVYLCASSFNPGPKIEAFFGQGTRLTVV.

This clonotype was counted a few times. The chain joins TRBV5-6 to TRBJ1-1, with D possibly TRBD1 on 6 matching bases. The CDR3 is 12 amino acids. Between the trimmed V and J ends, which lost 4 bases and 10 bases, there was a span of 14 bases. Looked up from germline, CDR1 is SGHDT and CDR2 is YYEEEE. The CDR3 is CASSPGGNPAFF. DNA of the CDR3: TGTGCCAGCAGCCCGGGGGGCAACCCAGCTTTCTTT.

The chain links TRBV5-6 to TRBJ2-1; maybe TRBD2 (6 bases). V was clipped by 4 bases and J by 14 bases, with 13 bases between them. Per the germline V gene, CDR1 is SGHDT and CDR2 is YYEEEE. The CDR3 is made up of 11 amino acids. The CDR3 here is CASSRLGMEFF. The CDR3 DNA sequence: TGTGCCAGCAGCAGACTAGGAATGGAGTTCTTC.

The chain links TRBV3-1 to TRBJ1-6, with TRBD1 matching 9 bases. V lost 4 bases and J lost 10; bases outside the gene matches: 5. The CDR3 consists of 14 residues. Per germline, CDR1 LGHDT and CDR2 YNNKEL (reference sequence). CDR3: CASSRTGDGSPLHF. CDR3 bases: TGTGCCAGCAGCCGGACAGGGGACGGGTCACCCCTCCACTTT.

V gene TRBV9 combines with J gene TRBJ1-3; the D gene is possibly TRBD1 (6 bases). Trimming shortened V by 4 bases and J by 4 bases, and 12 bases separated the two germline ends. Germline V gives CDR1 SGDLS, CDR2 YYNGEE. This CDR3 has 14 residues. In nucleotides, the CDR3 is TGTGCCAGCAGCCCGCGGACAGTAGGAAACACCATATATTTT. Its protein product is CASSPRTVGNTIYF. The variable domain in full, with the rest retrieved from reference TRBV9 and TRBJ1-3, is DSGVTQTPKHLITATGQRVTLRCSPRSGDLSVYWYQQSLDQGLQFLIQYYNGEERAKGNILERFSAQQFPDLHSELNLSSLELGDSALYFCASSPRTVGNTIYFGEGSWLTVV.

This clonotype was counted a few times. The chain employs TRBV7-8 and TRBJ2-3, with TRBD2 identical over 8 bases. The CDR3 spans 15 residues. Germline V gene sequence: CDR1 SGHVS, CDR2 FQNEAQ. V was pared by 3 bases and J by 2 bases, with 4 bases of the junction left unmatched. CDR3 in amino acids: CASSFSGAYTDTQYF. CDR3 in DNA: TGTGCCAGCAGCTTTAGCGGGGCCTACACAGATACGCAGTATTTT.

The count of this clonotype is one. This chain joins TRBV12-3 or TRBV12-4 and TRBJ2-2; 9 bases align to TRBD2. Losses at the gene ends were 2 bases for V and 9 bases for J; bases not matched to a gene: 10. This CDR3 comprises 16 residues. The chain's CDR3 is CASSLTAGGDVRELFF. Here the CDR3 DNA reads TGTGCCAGCAGTTTAACAGCGGGGGGCGATGTGCGGGAGCTGTTTTTT.

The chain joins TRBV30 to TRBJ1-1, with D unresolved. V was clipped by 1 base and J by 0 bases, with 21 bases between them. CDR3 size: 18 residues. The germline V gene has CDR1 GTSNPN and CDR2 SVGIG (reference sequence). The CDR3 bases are TGTGCCTGGAGTGATGCATCGGGCAGACGATTTATGAACACTGAAGCTTTCTTT. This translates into CAWSDASGRRFMNTEAFF. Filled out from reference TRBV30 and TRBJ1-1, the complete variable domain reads SQTIHQWPATLVQPVGSPLSLECTVEGTSNPNLYWYRQAAGRGLQLLFYSVGIGQISSEVPQNLSASRPQDRQFILSSKKLLLSDSGFYLCAWSDASGRRFMNTEAFFGQGTRLTVV.

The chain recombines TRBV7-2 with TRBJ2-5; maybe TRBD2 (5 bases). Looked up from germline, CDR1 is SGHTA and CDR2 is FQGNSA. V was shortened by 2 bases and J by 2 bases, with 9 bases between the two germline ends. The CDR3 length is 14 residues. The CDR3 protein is CASSLRRTQETQYF. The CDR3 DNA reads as TGTGCCAGCAGCTTAAGACGGACTCAAGAGACCCAGTACTTC.

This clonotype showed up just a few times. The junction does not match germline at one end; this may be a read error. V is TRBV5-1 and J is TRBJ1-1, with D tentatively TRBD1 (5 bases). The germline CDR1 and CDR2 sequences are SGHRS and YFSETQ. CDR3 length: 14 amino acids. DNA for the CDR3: TGCGCCAGCAGCTTTCAGGGTGAGAACCCTGAAGCTTTCTTT. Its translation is CASSFQGENPEAFF.

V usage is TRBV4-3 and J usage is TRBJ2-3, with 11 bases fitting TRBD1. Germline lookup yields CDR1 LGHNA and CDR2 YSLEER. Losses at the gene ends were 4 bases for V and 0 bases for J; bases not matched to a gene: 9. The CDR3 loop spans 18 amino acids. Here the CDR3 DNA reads TGCGCCAGCAGCCGGGGACAGGGGGATCCAACCAGCACAGATACGCAGTATTTT. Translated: CASSRGQGDPTSTDTQYF.

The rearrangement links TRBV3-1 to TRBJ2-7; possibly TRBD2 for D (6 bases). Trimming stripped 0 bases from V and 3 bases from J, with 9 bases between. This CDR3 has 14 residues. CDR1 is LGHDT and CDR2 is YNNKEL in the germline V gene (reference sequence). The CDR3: CASSQDSGVYEQYV. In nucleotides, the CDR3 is TGTGCCAGCAGCCAAGATTCGGGAGTCTACGAGCAGTACGTC.

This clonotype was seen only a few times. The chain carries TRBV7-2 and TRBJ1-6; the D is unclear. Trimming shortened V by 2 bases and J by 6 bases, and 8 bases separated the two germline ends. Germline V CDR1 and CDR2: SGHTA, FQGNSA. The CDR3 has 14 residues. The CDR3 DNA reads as TGTGCCAGCAGCTTAATGGGGATTAATTCACCCCTCCACTTT. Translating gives CASSLMGINSPLHF.

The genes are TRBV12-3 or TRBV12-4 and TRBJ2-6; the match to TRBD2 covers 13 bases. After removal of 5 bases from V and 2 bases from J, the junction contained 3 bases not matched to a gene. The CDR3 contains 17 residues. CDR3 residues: CASSLGLAGAGANVLTF. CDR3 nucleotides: TGTGCCAGCAGTCTCGGACTAGCGGGGGCTGGGGCCAACGTCCTGACTTTC.

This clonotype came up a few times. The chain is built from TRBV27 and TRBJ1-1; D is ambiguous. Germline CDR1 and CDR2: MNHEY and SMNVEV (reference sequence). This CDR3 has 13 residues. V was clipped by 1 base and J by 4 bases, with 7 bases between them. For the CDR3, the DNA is TGTGCCAGCAGTTTATTGACCGGCACTGAAGCTTTCTTT. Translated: CASSLLTGTEAFF.

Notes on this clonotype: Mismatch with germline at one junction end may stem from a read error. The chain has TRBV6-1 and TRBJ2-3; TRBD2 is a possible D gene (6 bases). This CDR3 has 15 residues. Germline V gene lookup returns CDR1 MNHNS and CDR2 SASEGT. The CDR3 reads CASTETGLSTDTQYF. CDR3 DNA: TGTGCCAGCACTGAAACGGGACTTAGCACAGATACGCAGTATTTT.